This T cell receptor (beta chain) was retrieved from a study of T cell repertoires in cytomegalovirus infection. The study, taken as a whole, reports: Summed frequency of public TCR beta families distinguished CMV carriers with the relevant HLA.

Via MiXCR, TCRdb re-called the reads, giving one row per CDR3 protein. Seen here are around 740,000 distinct CDR3 sequences, about a third observed once, and the top ten hold under 3.5%. On this clonotype: The antigen remains unidentified.

J lost 0 bases, V lost 9 bases, and 10 bases had no gene match. The CDR3 covers 16 residues. Germline V CDR1 and CDR2: SNHLY, FYNNEI. The chain recombines TRBV2 with TRBJ1-5; 8 nucleotides agree with TRBD1. This clonotype originated in a human donor in good health (CMV status not recorded). Some clones in this sample may be carry-over from other donors' samples. Sequenced: PBMCs. For the CDR3, the DNA is TGTGCCAGTTCGGACAGGGACTATTATAGCAATCAGCCCCAGCATTTT. Its translation: CASSDRDYYSNQPQHF.